Below are 29 T cell receptor beta chains sequenced from a single sample in a study of blood T cell repertoires in COVID-19. This table comes from immunoSEQ multiplex PCR, and its TCRdb copy is limited to in-frame clones, with some not included. Altogether approximately 75,000 clones are present, 75% to 95% being singletons, with the ten largest covering roughly 7.2%. The sequenced sample was peripheral blood. The receptor set was obtained from a human donor in a cohort sampled during active COVID-19.

The chain is built from TRBV19 and TRBJ1-1; D is uncertain. CDR3 length: 13 amino acids. Deletions cut 3 bases from V and 4 bases from J, with 9 bases between. Looked up from germline, CDR1 is LNHDA and CDR2 is SQIVND (reference sequence). As DNA, the CDR3 is TGTGCCAGTAGTATCCAGTACAGCACTGAAGCTTTCTTT. Protein sequence: CASSIQYSTEAFF.

The CDR3 bases are TGTGCCAGCACCTCCGGAGCGGGGGGAAACACCATATATTTT. This translates into CASTSGAGGNTIYF. The rearrangement joins TRBV6-5 to TRBJ1-3, with D unresolved. CDR1 MNHEY and CDR2 SVGAGI come from the germline V gene. This CDR3 contains 14 residues. Between the trimmed V and J ends, which lost 7 bases and 4 bases, there was a span of 14 bases.

The sample holds one count of this clone. The chain links TRBV7-2 to TRBJ2-2; no clear D gene. The germline V gene encodes CDR1 SGHTA and CDR2 FQGNSA. The CDR3 contains 12 residues. Trimming took off 7 bases at V and 3 bases at J, with 6 bases between the two ends. CDR3 in DNA: TGTGCCAGCACGAGCGACACCGGGGAGCTGTTTTTT. Translated: CASTSDTGELFF.

This chain uses TRBV7-2 with TRBJ2-5, with TRBD1 identical over 8 bases. Trimming at V came to 1 base and at J to 10 bases, leaving 5 bases not matched to a gene. Looked up from germline, CDR1 is SGHTA and CDR2 is FQGNSA. The CDR3 sequence is 13 residues long. The CDR3 sequence is CASSLELGTGQYF. The DNA for the CDR3 is TGTGCCAGCAGCTTAGAACTAGGGACAGGCCAGTACTTC.

V gene TRBV18 combines with J gene TRBJ2-1; the D gene is possibly TRBD2 (6 bases). CDR3 length: 17 residues. The V and J ends lost 4 bases and 5 bases respectively, with 21 bases between them. CDR1 is KGHSH and CDR2 is LQKENI in the germline V gene. The CDR3 DNA reads as TGTGCCAGCTCACGACCTCGGGACTCACCAGTCGACAATGAGCAGTTCTTC. Its translation is CASSRPRDSPVDNEQFF.

The chain combines TRBV4-1 with TRBJ1-4, with TRBD1 matching over 9 bases. Germline CDR1 MGHRA, CDR2 YSYEKL. This CDR3 comprises 16 residues. V lost 0 bases and J lost 8; bases outside the gene matches: 7. CDR3 DNA: TGCGCCAGCAGCCAAGACGGTAACAGGGGGCAAGAAAAACTGTTTTTT. Residues: CASSQDGNRGQEKLFF.

This sequence joins TRBV18 and TRBJ2-2; 9 nucleotides align to TRBD2. The CDR3 contains 18 residues. After removal of 1 base from V and 0 bases from J, the junction contained 6 bases not matched to a gene. The germline CDR1 and CDR2 sequences are KGHSH and LQKENI. The chain's CDR3 is CASSPQVASGANTGELFF. DNA of the CDR3: TGTGCCAGCTCACCACAGGTGGCTAGCGGGGCGAACACCGGGGAGCTGTTTTTT. Full variable domain (rest looked up from reference TRBV18 and TRBJ2-2): NAGVMQNPRHLVRRRGQEARLRCSPMKGHSHVYWYRQLPEEGLKFMVYLQKENIIDESGMPKERFSAEFPKEGPSILRIQQVVRGDSAAYFCASSPQVASGANTGELFFGEGSRLTVL.

The chain recombines TRBV12-3 or TRBV12-4 with TRBJ2-7; no clear D gene. Trimming removed 6 bases at V and 3 bases at J, with 9 bases between. There are 12 residues in the CDR3. The CDR3 here is CASSFSVYEQYF. CDR3 coding DNA: TGTGCCAGCAGCTTCTCAGTCTACGAGCAGTACTTC.

The chain recombines TRBV2 with TRBJ1-6; perhaps TRBD1 as D (5 bases). Germline V gives CDR1 SNHLY, CDR2 FYNNEI. V was trimmed by 4 bases and J by 7 bases, leaving 11 bases between them. CDR3 length: 14 residues. In DNA, the CDR3 is TGTGCCAGCAGTGGAGACAGTGCGAATTCACCCCTCCACTTT. The encoded protein is CASSGDSANSPLHF.

This clone came up once. The chain is built from TRBV5-1 and TRBJ2-1; TRBD2 matches 8 bases. This CDR3 has 17 residues. The germline gives CDR1 SGHRS, CDR2 YFSETQ. Trimming at V came to 4 bases and at J to 5 bases, leaving 14 bases not matched to a gene. CDR3 sequence (DNA): TGCGCCAGCAGCCCCTCCGTAGCGGGGCACCTGAACAATGAGCAGTTCTTC. It yields the protein CASSPSVAGHLNNEQFF.

This clone was picked up a small number of times. The chain carries TRBV5-8 and TRBJ1-5, with no clear D. The CDR3 length is 13 residues. CDR1 and CDR2 from the germline V gene are SGHTS and YDEGEE. V was clipped by 4 bases and J by 5 bases, with 10 bases between them. In DNA form, the CDR3 reads TGTGCCAGCAGCCCCTCTCTCGATCAGCCCCAGCATTTT. It codes for CASSPSLDQPQHF.

This chain connects TRBV28 to TRBJ1-2, with TRBD1 matching 7 bases. V shed 5 bases and J 0 bases; nucleotides not matched to a gene: 9. Germline V lookup: CDR1 MDHEN, CDR2 SYDVKM. CDR3 size: 16 residues. The CDR3 sequence: CASSPTGERANYGYTF. Written as DNA, the CDR3 is TGTGCCAGCAGTCCTACAGGGGAAAGGGCTAACTATGGCTACACCTTC.

The rearrangement links TRBV28 to TRBJ2-7, with D unclear. Germline lookup yields CDR1 MDHEN and CDR2 SYDVKM. CDR3 length: 14 amino acids. Trimming shortened V by 5 bases and J by 2 bases, and 13 bases separated the two germline ends. The CDR3 protein is CASSPTLATYEQYF. The CDR3 bases are TGTGCCAGCAGTCCCACCTTGGCCACCTACGAGCAGTACTTC.

V usage is TRBV6-2 or TRBV6-3 and J usage is TRBJ2-7; no definite D call. Trimming took off 2 bases at V and 4 bases at J, with 6 bases between the two ends. CDR1 is MNHEY, CDR2 SVGEGT, per germline. The length of the CDR3 is 12 residues. The CDR3 loop reads CASSYIEYEQYF. The CDR3 bases are TGTGCCAGCAGTTACATTGAGTACGAGCAGTACTTC.

V usage is TRBV4-3 and J usage is TRBJ1-2, with 7 bases matching TRBD1. CDR3 length equals 15 residues. V gave up 2 bases and J gave up 2 bases; unmatched junction bases: 5. The germline CDR1 and CDR2 sequences are LGHNA and YSLEER. CDR3: CASSQSSGGNYGYTF. The CDR3 coding sequence is TGCGCCAGCAGCCAATCTTCAGGGGGAAACTATGGCTACACCTTC.

J is TRBJ1-1 and V is TRBV2; a possible D gene is TRBD1 (6 bases). Per germline, CDR1 SNHLY and CDR2 FYNNEI. The CDR3 totals 12 residues. With 4 bases removed from V and 7 bases from J, the gap between germline ends came to 10 bases. The CDR3 here is CASSAQGFEAFF. CDR3 bases: TGTGCCAGCAGTGCACAGGGATTTGAAGCTTTCTTT.

This chain links TRBV4-1 with TRBJ2-1; TRBD2 might be the D (6 bases). The CDR3 contains 15 residues. V lost 0 bases, J lost 9 bases, and 15 bases lay in between. Germline lookup yields CDR1 MGHRA and CDR2 YSYEKL. The CDR3 is CASSQDETSFGEQFF. In nucleotides, the CDR3 is TGCGCCAGCAGCCAAGATGAGACTAGTTTCGGTGAGCAGTTCTTC.

This clone was counted once. The genes are TRBV18 and TRBJ1-1; TRBD1 matches at 8 bases. Germline V CDR1 and CDR2: KGHSH, LQKENI. The ends lost 6 bases at V and 3 bases at J; junction bases unmatched: 12. The CDR3 covers 16 residues. CDR3 region: CASSFGQGGWDTEAFF. The CDR3 DNA sequence: TGTGCCAGCTCGTTCGGACAGGGAGGATGGGACACTGAAGCTTTCTTT. Full variable domain (missing parts from reference TRBV18 and TRBJ1-1): NAGVMQNPRHLVRRRGQEARLRCSPMKGHSHVYWYRQLPEEGLKFMVYLQKENIIDESGMPKERFSAEFPKEGPSILRIQQVVRGDSAAYFCASSFGQGGWDTEAFFGQGTRLTVV.

The gene calls are TRBV5-4 and TRBJ2-1, with 13 bases that match TRBD2. Germline V gene data show CDR1 as SGHNT and CDR2 as YYREEE (reference sequence). This CDR3 is built from 17 residues. Trimming removed 0 bases from V and 5 bases from J; junction bases left unmatched: 5. This chain's CDR3 is CASSLGLAGGLDNEQFF. In DNA, the CDR3 is TGTGCCAGCAGCTTGGGACTAGCGGGGGGCCTTGACAATGAGCAGTTCTTC.

The chain carries TRBV19 and TRBJ1-2, with 7 bases that match TRBD1. CDR3 length: 15 residues. Germline CDR1 is LNHDA and CDR2 is SQIVND (reference sequence). The trim removed 5 bases at V and 6 bases at J, leaving 12 bases unmatched. The CDR3 coding sequence is TGTGCCAGTAGTCCCAAGACAGGGTCGATCAATGGCTACACCTTC. Its translation: CASSPKTGSINGYTF. The entire variable domain, with the rest obtained from reference TRBV19 and TRBJ1-2, is as follows: DGGITQSPKYLFRKEGQNVTLSCEQNLNHDAMYWYRQDPGQGLRLIYYSQIVNDFQKGDIAEGYSVSREKKESFPLTVTSAQKNPTAFYLCASSPKTGSINGYTFGSGTRLTVV.

The CDR3 sequence is CASRTGATNEKLFF. In nucleotides, the CDR3 is TGTGCCAGCAGGACCGGGGCAACTAATGAAAAACTGTTTTTT. The chain employs TRBV6-5 and TRBJ1-4; D gene unclear. Trimming left V 6 bases short and J 0 bases short, with 8 bases between. CDR1 is MNHEY, CDR2 SVGAGI, per germline. The CDR3 covers 14 residues.

The rearrangement joins TRBV5-8 to TRBJ1-6; no clear D gene. Deletions cut 2 bases from V and 7 bases from J, with 16 bases between. Germline V lookup: CDR1 SGHTS, CDR2 YDEGEE. There are 16 residues in the CDR3. The CDR3 DNA reads TGTGCCAGCAGCTTAAGGTCGAGGGCTTGGAATTCACCCCTCCACTTT. It yields the protein CASSLRSRAWNSPLHF. Together with reference TRBV5-8 and TRBJ1-6, the CDR3 gives the full variable domain: EAGVTQSPTHLIKTRGQQATLRCSPISGHTSVYWYQQALGLGLQFLLWYDEGEERNRGNFPPRFSGRQFPNYSSELNVNALELEDSALYLCASSLRSRAWNSPLHFGNGTRLTVT.

The chain recombines TRBV9 with TRBJ1-1; a possible D gene is TRBD1 (6 bases). The V gene lost 4 bases and the J gene lost 6 bases, with 16 bases spanning the gap. Germline values: CDR1 SGDLS, CDR2 YYNGEE. The CDR3 covers 14 residues. For the CDR3, the DNA is TGTGCCAGCAGCCCCATAGGGGGAGGGGCTGAAGCTTTCTTT. Translated: CASSPIGGGAEAFF.

The rearrangement links TRBV11-2 to TRBJ1-1; TRBD1 agrees at 9 bases. Germline CDR1 is SGHAT and CDR2 is FQNNGV. CDR3 length equals 17 residues. The V and J ends lost 5 bases and 1 base, in that order; junction bases with no gene match: 11. The DNA of the CDR3 is TGTGCCAGCAGCCCAACGACAGGGGGTGCTAAGAACACTGAAGCTTTCTTT. This encodes CASSPTTGGAKNTEAFF.

The chain couples TRBV3-1 (or the pseudogene TRBV3-2) to TRBJ1-4, with D uncertain. CDR1 and CDR2 (germline): LGHDT, YNNKEL (reference sequence). V was pared by 2 bases and J by 5 bases, with 6 bases between. This CDR3 is 13 amino acids long. DNA for the CDR3: TGTGCCAGCAGCCAACCGCAGAATGAAAAACTGTTTTTT. As protein: CASSQPQNEKLFF.

This clone was recorded once. The chain combines TRBV5-1 with TRBJ2-3; tentatively, D is TRBD2 (5 bases). V was clipped by 1 base and J by 7 bases, with 13 bases between them. The CDR3 is 14 amino acids. Germline CDR1 is SGHRS and CDR2 is YFSETQ. CDR3 protein: CASSLPGVKNTQYF. The CDR3 region has the DNA TGCGCCAGCAGCTTGCCCGGGGTCAAGAATACGCAGTATTTT.

The chain has TRBV7-2 and TRBJ2-1; D may be TRBD1 (6 bases). V dropped 8 bases and J dropped 2 bases, with 19 bases sitting between them. CDR3 length: 16 residues. In germline, CDR1 is SGHTA, CDR2 FQGNSA. The CDR3 DNA reads TGTGCCAGCGCTTTTGGGGGCTCAAGGGCCTACAATGAGCAGTTCTTC. Its protein product is CASAFGGSRAYNEQFF.

The rearrangement uses TRBV25-1 and TRBJ2-1; TRBD1 agrees at 10 bases. The junction had 12 bases not matched to a gene; V was cut back by 5 bases and J by 8 bases. CDR1 is MGHDK, CDR2 SYGVNS, per germline. The length of the CDR3 is 16 residues. The CDR3 reads CASSPGTGAILDEQFF. The CDR3 DNA sequence: TGTGCCAGCAGTCCCGGGACAGGGGCTATTTTGGATGAGCAGTTCTTC.

The J gene is TRBJ2-7, the V gene TRBV12-3 or TRBV12-4; D might be TRBD1 (6 bases). There are 13 residues in the CDR3. Trimming took 4 bases from V and 3 from J, leaving 10 bases between them. CDR3 nucleotide sequence: TGTGCCAGCAGTTCCGGGACACGCTACGAGCAGTACTTC. Protein: CASSSGTRYEQYF.